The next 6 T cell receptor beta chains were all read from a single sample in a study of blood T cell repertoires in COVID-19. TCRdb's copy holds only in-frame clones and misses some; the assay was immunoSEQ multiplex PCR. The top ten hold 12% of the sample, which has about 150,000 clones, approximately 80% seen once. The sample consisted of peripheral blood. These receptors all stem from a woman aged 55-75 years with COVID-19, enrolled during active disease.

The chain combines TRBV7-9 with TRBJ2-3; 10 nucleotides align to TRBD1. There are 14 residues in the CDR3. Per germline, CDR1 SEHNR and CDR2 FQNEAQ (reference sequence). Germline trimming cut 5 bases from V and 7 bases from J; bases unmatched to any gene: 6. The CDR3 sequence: CASSARDRGNTQYF. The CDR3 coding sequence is TGTGCCAGCAGCGCCCGGGACAGGGGAAATACGCAGTATTTT.

For the CDR3, the DNA is TGTGCCAGCAGTTACTCGAGTGGTTATAGCAATCAGCCCCAGCATTTT. Translating gives CASSYSSGYSNQPQHF. The chain couples TRBV6-2 or TRBV6-3 to TRBJ1-5, with D unclear. V lost 0 bases and J 0 bases, leaving 9 bases between the germline ends. This CDR3 is 16 amino acids long. Germline V CDR1 and CDR2: MNHEY, SVGEGT.

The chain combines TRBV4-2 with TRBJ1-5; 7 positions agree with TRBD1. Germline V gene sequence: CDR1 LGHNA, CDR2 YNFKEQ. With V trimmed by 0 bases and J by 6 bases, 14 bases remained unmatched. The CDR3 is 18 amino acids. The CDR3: CASSQDQIDAGGSQPQHF. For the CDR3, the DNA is TGTGCCAGCAGCCAAGATCAAATCGATGCAGGGGGTAGTCAGCCCCAGCATTTT.

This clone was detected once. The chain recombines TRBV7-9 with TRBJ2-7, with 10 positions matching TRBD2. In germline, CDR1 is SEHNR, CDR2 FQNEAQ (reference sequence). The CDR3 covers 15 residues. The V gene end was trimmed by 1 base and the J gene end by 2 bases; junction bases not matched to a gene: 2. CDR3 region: CASSLELAGAYEQYF. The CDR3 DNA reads TGTGCCAGCAGCTTAGAGCTAGCGGGAGCCTACGAGCAGTACTTC.

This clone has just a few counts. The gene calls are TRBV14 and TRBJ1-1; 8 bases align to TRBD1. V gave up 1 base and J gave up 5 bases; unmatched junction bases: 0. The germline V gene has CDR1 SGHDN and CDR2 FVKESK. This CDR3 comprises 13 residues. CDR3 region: CASSQGTGTEAFF. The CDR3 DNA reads TGTGCCAGCAGCCAAGGGACAGGGACTGAAGCTTTCTTT.

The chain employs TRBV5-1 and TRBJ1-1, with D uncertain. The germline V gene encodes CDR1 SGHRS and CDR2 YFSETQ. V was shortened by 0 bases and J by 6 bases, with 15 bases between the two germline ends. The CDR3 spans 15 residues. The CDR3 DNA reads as TGCGCCAGCAGCTTGGCCTCTCAGGTTTCGTCTGAAGCTTTCTTT. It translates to CASSLASQVSSEAFF.